This TCR beta chain was identified in a study of Ad26.COV2.S vaccination and SARS-CoV-2 variants. This CDR3 contains 15 residues. The germline V gene has CDR1 MGHRA and CDR2 YSYEKL. V shed 4 bases and J 5 bases; nucleotides not matched to a gene: 5. Assay: immunoSEQ multiplex PCR; the TCRdb copy retains only in-frame clones and omits some. The table records 430,000 or so clones, 85% to 90% of them present only once. Treatment specified: 15 to 20 received Ad26.COV2.S at low or high dose, single or two shots; about 5 received placebo; per-sample allocation not given. Specimens were obtained on day 63 following the first vaccine or placebo injection. Its platform was an Ad26 vector, and its expressed antigen was Wuhan-strain SARS-CoV-2 spike.

This clonotype was obtained from a person between 18 and 60 years old who received the Ad26.COV2.S COVID-19 vaccine or a placebo. The chain recombines TRBV4-1 with TRBJ2-2; 9 bases match TRBD1. This sample comprised peripheral blood, obtained in a trial of Ad26.COV2.S vaccine versus placebo. The CDR3 sequence is CASSPGQGSTGELFF. The CDR3 nucleotides read TGCGCCAGCAGCCCGGGACAGGGATCGACCGGGGAGCTGTTTTTT.